Sequencing of this T cell receptor beta chain was carried out in a study of cytotoxic CD8 clonotypes in ibrutinib-treated CLL (dated by TCRdb to the early 2020s). Regarding the research as a whole: The cohort included more than 14 treatment-naive and fewer than 12 relapsed/refractory patients; roughly 17 were IGHV unmutated. Responses were partial in 24 patients and complete in 2; after median about 5.5 years follow-up, roughly 14 stayed in remission and 12 progressed. Response samples were obtained after a median of roughly 13 months of treatment, with a range of roughly 6 to 40 months. On average, each sample yielded hundreds of thousands of productive templates and tens of thousands of productive rearrangements. Longitudinal samples were available for about 30% of the 86 trial participants. Cryopreserved peripheral blood mononuclear cells were collected before treatment, at response, and at either disease progression or sustained remission. Every remission and progressive disease sample was obtained while ibrutinib was still being received by the patients. General study outcomes and caveats: Public clonotypes were rare and either shrank or stayed stable during treatment, and the rise in clonality at ibrutinib response reflected expansion of private clonotypes. Sampling times were not matched between patients in sustained remission and patients whose disease was progressing, and lymph node repertoires were not examined. Clonality rose at ibrutinib response, remained stable during sustained remission, and dropped back toward baseline at progression. At baseline, clonality was higher than in age-matched healthy donors and showed a strong correlation with circulating CD8+ T-cell counts.

The CDR3, from cysteine to phenylalanine, totals 16 residues. The CDR3 DNA has 48 bases and is translated from base 1. The label giving this sample's time point can be read as: more than 10 months on ibrutinib. About 2 micrograms of genomic DNA were extracted from cryopreserved PBMCs for TCR beta library preparation. High-throughput TCR beta sequencing was performed on longitudinal blood samples from CLL patients receiving ibrutinib monotherapy. The patients took part in an open-label, single-center phase 2 trial of ibrutinib monotherapy. This clone was seen more than once but under ten times. The target of this receptor is not known. No much larger clonotype is one base removed from it; base qualities were not supplied. The goal of deep resolution MiSeq sequencing was a depth between 1 in 1 million and 1 in 200,000 T cells, and coverage averaged 10x per clonotype. The immunoSEQ hsTCRB Kit was used to generate the TCR beta libraries. Turning to the authors' computational methods: Data were analyzed with ImmunoSEQ Data Assistant and ImmunoSEQ Analyzer, with V, D and J genes assigned per IMGT definitions. Clonality, which ranges from 0 to 1, was calculated as one minus the normalized Shannon entropy of productive rearrangement frequencies. Only overrepresented clonotypes making up at least 0.05% of each patient's repertoire were included in the public clonotype analysis. Some 13 repertoires from age-matched healthy donors, obtained from immuneACCESS, served as clonality controls. The table comes from immuneACCESS by way of TCRdb, which keeps in-frame sequences with V and J called. Part of the clones is missing from these tables; in studies checked, under half for an unresolved V gene and the rest for unknown reasons. V, J and clone size are those of that table, while D and trimming were read from the DNA. Recorded for this sample are roughly 150,000 clones; approximately 80% of them occurred a single time. The ten largest account for roughly 2% of the sample.

The receptor chain draws on TRBV21-1 and TRBJ2-7; the listed D gene, TRBD1, was not tested against the DNA. TRBV21-1 is an annotated pseudogene. The material sequenced was PBMCs, taken after 12 months of ibrutinib treatment. The receptor comes from a human donor with chronic lymphocytic leukemia. CDR3 region: CASSKAGRGSPYEQYF. The bases read TGTGCCAGCAGCAAAGCGGGCAGGGGGAGTCCCTACGAGCAGTACTTC.